The 23 T cell receptor beta chains below all came from one sample that was sequenced in a study of T cell repertoires in cytomegalovirus infection. No antigen has been assigned to these receptors. MiXCR, applied by TCRdb to the reads, yields one record per CDR3 protein. This table holds approximately 590,000 distinct CDR3 sequences, around 40% found once. Source: cultured PBMCs, taken from culture after CMV antigen stimulation. Receptor source: a human donor in good health (CMV status not recorded). Some clones in this sample may be carry-over from other donors' samples.

In its sample, this clonotype was seen many times. One junction end does not reproduce the germline sequence, and a read error may be involved. The chain is built from TRBV25-1 and TRBJ1-2; no clear D. The CDR3 has 11 amino acids. Germline lookup yields CDR1 MGHDK and CDR2 SYGVNS. The CDR3 nucleotides read TGTGCCAGCAGTGAATATGGGGTGCTCGACTTC. This codes for CASSEYGVLDF.

This clonotype was recorded a few times. This sequence joins TRBV7-2 and TRBJ2-3, with D tentatively TRBD2 (6 bases). This CDR3 is built from 13 residues. Germline V CDR1 and CDR2: SGHTA, FQGNSA. V was pared by 6 bases and J by 4 bases, with 11 bases between. The CDR3 spells CASSRDFSDTQYF. The CDR3 region has the DNA TGTGCCAGCAGTCGGGACTTTTCAGATACGCAGTATTTT.

The CDR3 DNA sequence: TGTGCCAGCACCGCCGGCACTGAAGCTTTCTTT. Translated, it gives CASTAGTEAFF. The chain combines TRBV27 with TRBJ1-1, with unresolved D. The CDR3 has 11 residues. The V gene's germline CDR1 is MNHEY and CDR2 SMNVEV (reference sequence). The germline V and J ends were trimmed by 7 bases and 4 bases, with 7 bases remaining between them.

This clonotype came up once. The genes are TRBV4-3 and TRBJ1-5; perhaps TRBD1 as D (5 bases). The length of the CDR3 is 14 residues. The ends were cut back, 9 bases at V and 3 bases at J, with 15 bases in the middle. Germline V gene data show CDR1 as LGHNA and CDR2 as YSLEER. CDR3 in DNA: TGCGCCAGACCAAATAGGGGTCACAATCAGCCCCAGCATTTT. Translating it yields CARPNRGHNQPQHF.

There are a few counts of this clonotype. This chain uses TRBV6-1 with TRBJ1-4, with D uncertain. The CDR3 runs 14 residues. V was cut by 7 bases and J by 6 bases, with 15 bases left in between. Germline V gene sequence: CDR1 MNHNS, CDR2 SASEGT. CDR3 sequence: CASNPRTPDEKLFF. The DNA for the CDR3 is TGTGCCAGCAATCCTAGGACCCCTGATGAAAAACTGTTTTTT.

The chain couples TRBV11-2 to TRBJ2-4; tentative D call: TRBD1 (6 bases). V dropped 3 bases and J dropped 6 bases, with 12 bases sitting between them. This CDR3 contains 14 residues. CDR1 and CDR2 (germline): SGHAT, FQNNGV. The chain's CDR3 is CASSFGGAGNIQYF. The CDR3 region has the DNA TGTGCCAGCAGCTTTGGGGGCGCCGGAAACATTCAGTACTTC.

The chain links TRBV2 to TRBJ2-5; D remains unclear. This CDR3 region has 13 residues. The germline CDR1 and CDR2 sequences are SNHLY and FYNNEI. Deletions cut 7 bases from V and 2 bases from J, with 11 bases between. The CDR3, as DNA: TGTGCCAGCATAAGACATGAGCAAGAGACCCAGTACTTC. It is translated as CASIRHEQETQYF. Using reference TRBV2 and TRBJ2-5 for the parts outside the CDR3, the full variable domain is EPEVTQTPSHQVTQMGQEVILRCVPISNHLYFYWYRQILGQKVEFLVSFYNNEISEKSEIFDDQFSVERPDGSNFTLKIRSTKLEDSAMYFCASIRHEQETQYFGPGTRLLVL.

The rearrangement links TRBV20-1 to TRBJ2-3; 9 bases are shared with TRBD2. The CDR3 totals 14 residues. The germline V gene has CDR1 DFQATT and CDR2 SNEGSKA (reference sequence). V shed 5 bases, J shed 1 base, and the junction held 4 bases outside the gene matches. The CDR3 reads CSADRTSGTDTQYF. DNA of the CDR3: TGCAGTGCTGACCGGACTAGCGGCACAGATACGCAGTATTTT.

V usage is TRBV7-8 and J usage is TRBJ1-1; D is ambiguous. CDR3 size: 14 residues. Per germline, CDR1 SGHVS and CDR2 FQNEAQ. V shed 5 bases and J shed 1 base, with 11 bases lying between them. The CDR3, as DNA: TGTGCCAGCAGCGCTCGGACGGCGAACACTGAAGCTTTCTTT. This translates into CASSARTANTEAFF.

V usage is TRBV29-1 and J usage is TRBJ1-1; a possible D gene is TRBD1 (5 bases). The CDR3 runs to 14 residues. Germline CDR1 SQVTM, CDR2 ANQGSEA. With 4 bases removed from V and 2 bases from J, the gap between germline ends came to 14 bases. The CDR3 sequence: CSVARLRTNTEAFF. CDR3 bases: TGCAGCGTTGCTCGGCTCCGGACAAACACTGAAGCTTTCTTT.

Ten or more counts support this clonotype. V gene TRBV27 combines with J gene TRBJ1-1; 7 bases are a match to TRBD1. Germline CDR1 reads MNHEY; CDR2 reads SMNVEV (reference sequence). J gave up 5 bases and V 8 bases, and 8 bases lay outside the gene matches. The CDR3 has 13 amino acids. The CDR3 region is CASSDRPRTEAFF. The CDR3 coding sequence is TGTGCCAGCTCGGACAGGCCGAGGACTGAAGCTTTCTTT.

This clonotype has a handful of counts. This clone may be a read error of a much larger clone one base away. The V gene is TRBV11-2, the J gene TRBJ1-1; D perhaps matches TRBD1 (5 bases). This CDR3 spans 13 amino acids. Germline V CDR1 and CDR2: SGHAT, FQNNGV. V shed 5 bases and J shed 1 base, with 8 bases lying between them. As DNA, the CDR3 is TGTGCCAGCAGCGGAGACAGGAACACTGAAGCTTTCTTT. Residues: CASSGDRNTEAFF.

In its sample, this clonotype was seen a few times. V usage is TRBV28 and J usage is TRBJ1-6, with D maybe TRBD1 (5 bases). The CDR3 consists of 15 residues. Trimming left V 3 bases short and J 4 bases short, with 10 bases between. Germline V lookup: CDR1 MDHEN, CDR2 SYDVKM. The CDR3 region is CASSLGTTYNSPLHF. In DNA, the CDR3 is TGTGCCAGCAGTTTGGGGACCACTTATAATTCACCCCTCCACTTT.

The V and J genes are TRBV12-3 or TRBV12-4 and TRBJ1-5; the match to TRBD1 covers 8 bases. CDR3 size: 15 residues. V shed 7 bases and J 2 bases; nucleotides not matched to a gene: 7. The DNA of the CDR3 is TGTGCCAGCACCCGGACAGGGATTGGCAATCAGCCCCAGCATTTT. Encoded protein: CASTRTGIGNQPQHF.

The V gene is TRBV6-2 or TRBV6-3, the J gene TRBJ1-6; D is undetermined. V was shortened by 7 bases and J by 12 bases, with 16 bases between the two germline ends. Germline lookup yields CDR1 MNHEY and CDR2 SVGEGT. This CDR3 has 13 residues. The CDR3 here is CASTYSPMIPLHF. CDR3 sequence (DNA): TGTGCCAGCACGTACAGCCCGATGATACCCCTCCACTTT.

The CDR3, as DNA: TGTGCCAGCAGCGCACCTAGGGCGGACACCCAGTACTTC. It specifies CASSAPRADTQYF. The V call is TRBV5-4, the J call TRBJ2-5; D not certain. CDR3 size: 13 residues. V gave up 4 bases and J gave up 8 bases, with 15 bases separating them. CDR1 is SGHNT and CDR2 is YYREEE in the germline V gene (reference sequence).

This clonotype showed up just a few times. This chain links TRBV11-2 with TRBJ2-7, with 7 bases that match TRBD1. Germline V lookup: CDR1 SGHAT, CDR2 FQNNGV. The CDR3 is 14 amino acids. Unmatched junction bases numbered 6, after V lost 7 bases and J lost 0 bases. CDR3 sequence reads: CASNRGPNSYEQYF. In nucleotides, the CDR3 is TGTGCCAGCAACAGGGGACCGAACTCCTACGAGCAGTACTTC.

The rearrangement joins TRBV7-9 to TRBJ1-2, with 8 nucleotides matching TRBD1. Germline lookup yields CDR1 SEHNR and CDR2 FQNEAQ (reference sequence). The CDR3 is 13 amino acids. V trimming: 4 bases; J trimming: 6 bases; junction bases outside the gene matches: 4. The CDR3 bases are TGTGCCAGCAGCTCGACAGGGGTGGATGGCTACACCTTC. Its translation: CASSSTGVDGYTF. Full variable domain (outside the CDR3, taken from reference TRBV7-9 and TRBJ1-2): DTGVSQNPRHKITKRGQNVTFRCDPISEHNRLYWYRQTLGQGPEFLTYFQNEAQLEKSRLLSDRFSAERPKGSFSTLEIQRTEQGDSAMYLCASSSTGVDGYTFGSGTRLTVV.

V is TRBV15 and J is TRBJ2-5, with 7 bases identical to TRBD1. With V trimmed by 0 bases and J by 2 bases, 9 bases remained unmatched. Germline loops: CDR1 LNHNV, CDR2 YYDKDF (reference sequence). The CDR3 loop spans 17 amino acids. The chain's CDR3 is CATSRDKRQGLQETQYF. DNA for the CDR3: TGTGCCACCAGCAGAGATAAGCGACAGGGCTTACAAGAGACCCAGTACTTC.

This clonotype was counted ten times or more. The genes are TRBV7-8 and TRBJ2-1, with unresolved D. The V end was cut by 1 base, the J end by 8 bases, with 15 bases between. Germline V lookup: CDR1 SGHVS, CDR2 FQNEAQ. The CDR3 contains 15 residues. Written as DNA, the CDR3 is TGTGCCAGCAGCTTAGAGATGGAAGGTATATATGAGCAGTTCTTC. It specifies CASSLEMEGIYEQFF. Variable domain in full (rest from reference TRBV7-8 and TRBJ2-1): GAGVSQSPRYKVAKRGQDVALRCDPISGHVSLFWYQQALGQGPEFLTYFQNEAQLDKSGLPSDRFFAERPEGSVSTLKIQRTQQEDSAVYLCASSLEMEGIYEQFFGPGTRLTVL.

The chain recombines TRBV9 with TRBJ1-1; no definite D call. Trimming removed 5 bases from V and 5 bases from J, with 19 bases in between. The CDR3 sequence is 15 residues long. CDR1 is SGDLS, CDR2 YYNGEE, per germline. In DNA, the CDR3 is TGTGCCAGCAGGGCCGGAGAGAGGCTAGGGACTGAAGCTTTCTTT. Protein product: CASRAGERLGTEAFF.

The chain is built from TRBV20-1 and TRBJ2-7; 13 nucleotides agree with TRBD2. Germline assignment: CDR1 DFQATT and CDR2 SNEGSKA (reference sequence). The CDR3 has 14 residues. Trimming cost V 5 bases and J 5 bases; bases outside gene matches: 6. CDR3 sequence (DNA): TGCAGTGCTTTACCGGGACTAGCGGGGAACGAGCAGTACTTC. This codes for CSALPGLAGNEQYF.

The chain links TRBV7-4 to TRBJ2-1; TRBD1 matches at 7 bases. V dropped 5 bases and J dropped 8; count of bases not matched to a gene: 9. CDR3 length: 14 residues. From germline, CDR1 is SGHVT and CDR2 SQSDAQ. The CDR3 DNA is TGTGCCAGCAGCCGCGACAGGGTTGAGGATGAGCAGTTCTTC. The encoded protein is CASSRDRVEDEQFF. The full variable domain, in which reference TRBV7-4 and TRBJ2-1 provide the parts outside the CDR3, is GAGVSQSPRYKVAKRGRDVALRCDSISGHVTLYWYRQTLGQGSEVLTYSQSDAQRDKSGRPSGRFSAERPERSVSTLKIQRTEQGDSAVYLCASSRDRVEDEQFFGPGTRLTVL.